The T cell receptor beta chain under discussion was sequenced for a study of blood T cell repertoires in COVID-19. Study-wide background: COVID-19 samples from acute and convalescent phases originated in the United States, Italy and Spain.

Germline CDR1 is GTSNPN and CDR2 is SVGIG (reference sequence). V shed 3 bases and J shed 7 bases, with 22 bases lying between them. The CDR3 spans 16 residues. Libraries were prepared by immunoSEQ multiplex PCR; TCRdb keeps only in-frame clonotypes and omits some of them. The repertoire holds some 270,000 clones, approximately 90% seen once, with around 0.88% in the top ten. This clone was counted a single time. This sequence joins TRBV30 and TRBJ2-1; perhaps TRBD2 as D (5 bases). Sequencing was done on a sample of peripheral blood. The TCR sequence derives from a young man with acute or convalescent COVID-19. The CDR3 loop is CAWRPGWRTIGNEQFF. The CDR3 DNA reads as TGTGCCTGGAGACCGGGGTGGAGGACCATCGGAAATGAGCAGTTCTTC. The whole variable domain, filled in from reference TRBV30 and TRBJ2-1, reads SQTIHQWPATLVQPVGSPLSLECTVEGTSNPNLYWYRQAAGRGLQLLFYSVGIGQISSEVPQNLSASRPQDRQFILSSKKLLLSDSGFYLCAWRPGWRTIGNEQFFGPGTRLTVL.